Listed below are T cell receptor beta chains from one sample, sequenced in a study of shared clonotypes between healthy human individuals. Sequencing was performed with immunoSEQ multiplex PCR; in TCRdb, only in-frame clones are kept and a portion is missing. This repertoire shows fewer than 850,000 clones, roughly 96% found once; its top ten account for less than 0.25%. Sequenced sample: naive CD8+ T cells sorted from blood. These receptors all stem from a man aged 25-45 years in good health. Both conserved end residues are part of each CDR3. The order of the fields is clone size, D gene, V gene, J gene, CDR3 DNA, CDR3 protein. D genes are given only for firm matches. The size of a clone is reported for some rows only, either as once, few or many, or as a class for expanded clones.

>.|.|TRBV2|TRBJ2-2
TGTGCCAGCAGGCCCCTGGACTACAACACCGGGGAGCTGTTTTTT
CASRPLDYNTGELFF
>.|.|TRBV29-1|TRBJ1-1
TGCAGCGTTGAGGTAGGACAGAACACTGAAGCTTTCTTT
CSVEVGQNTEAFF
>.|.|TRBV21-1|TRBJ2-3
TGTGCCAGCAGCGCCAGGGCGGTCGGGCAGTATTTT
CASSARAVGQYF
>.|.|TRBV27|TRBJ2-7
TGTGCCAGCAGTTTGCGCCAGACCTACGAGCAGTACTTC
CASSLRQTYEQYF
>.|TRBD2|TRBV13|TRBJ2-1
TGTGCCAGCAGCTCCCCCCCGGCTAGCGGGAGGGATAGGGATGAGCAGTTCTTC
CASSSPPASGRDRDEQFF
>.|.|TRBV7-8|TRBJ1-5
TGTGCCAGCAGCCTTAAGGGGATTAGCAATCAGCCCCAGCATTTT
CASSLKGISNQPQHF
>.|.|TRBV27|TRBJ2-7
TGTGCCAGCTCTGGCGGACTACCTTTCTACGAGCAGTACTTC
CASSGGLPFYEQYF
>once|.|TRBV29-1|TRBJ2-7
TGCAGCGTTGAGGCGGGGAGGAGTCACTACGAGCAGTACTTC
CSVEAGRSHYEQYF
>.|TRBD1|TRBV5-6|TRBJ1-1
TGTGCCAGCAAGGGACAGGGGTGGGGCACTGAAGCTTTCTTT
CASKGQGWGTEAFF
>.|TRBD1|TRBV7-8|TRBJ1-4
TGTGCCAGCAGCTTTCCGCTGGAAGGGGGCACAACTAATGAAAAACTGTTTTTT
CASSFPLEGGTTNEKLFF
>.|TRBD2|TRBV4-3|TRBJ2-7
TGCGCCAGCAGCGAACAGCGGGGACCCTCCTACGAGCAGTACTTC
CASSEQRGPSYEQYF
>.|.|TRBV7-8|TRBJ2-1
TGTGCCAGCAGCTTAACCTTAGGCAGGTACAATGAGCAGTTCTTC
CASSLTLGRYNEQFF
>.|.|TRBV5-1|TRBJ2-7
TGCGCCAGCAGCTATGGGCGGTACGAGCAGTACTTC
CASSYGRYEQYF
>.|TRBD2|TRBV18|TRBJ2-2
TGTGCCAGCTCACCACTGCCAGGGAGGGTCACCGGGGAGCTGTTTTTT
CASSPLPGRVTGELFF
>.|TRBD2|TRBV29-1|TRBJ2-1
TGCAGCGTTGAATTCCTCGCTACGGAGTACACGACTAGCGGAGGCCCGACTCTCTACAATGAGCAGTTCTTC
CSVEFLATEYTTSGGPTLYNEQFF
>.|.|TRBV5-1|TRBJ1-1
TGCGCCAGCATGCGACCCCCGAACACTGAAGCTTTCTTT
CASMRPPNTEAFF
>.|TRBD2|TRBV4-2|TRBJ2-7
TGTGCCAGCAGCCAAGTGGGGACTAGCGACTCCTACGAGCAGTACTTC
CASSQVGTSDSYEQYF
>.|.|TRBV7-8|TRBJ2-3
TGTGCCAGCAGCTTAGGGCCCTTCACAGATACGCAGTATTTT
CASSLGPFTDTQYF
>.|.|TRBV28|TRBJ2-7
TGTGCCAGCAGTTTTAGGGGAACCTCCTACGAGCAGTACTTC
CASSFRGTSYEQYF
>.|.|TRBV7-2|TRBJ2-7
TGTGCCAGCAGCCCCTATTCCTACGAGCAGTACTTC
CASSPYSYEQYF
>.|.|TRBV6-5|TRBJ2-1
TGTGCCAGCACCTGGGGCCAAAGAAAGTTCTTC
CASTWGQRKFF
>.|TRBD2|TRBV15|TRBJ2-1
TGTGCCACCAGCAGCGGGACTAGCGGGAGTTTTTACAATGAGCAGTTCTTC
CATSSGTSGSFYNEQFF
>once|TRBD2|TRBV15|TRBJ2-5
TGTGCCACCAGCAGACCTACTAGCGGGCCCTCCCAAGAGACCCAGTACTTC
CATSRPTSGPSQETQYF
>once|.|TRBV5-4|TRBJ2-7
TGTGCCAGCGCTAACGGGGACTCCTACGAGCAGTACTTC
CASANGDSYEQYF
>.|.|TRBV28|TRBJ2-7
TGTGCCAGCAGGGGTACGACAGGACCCGGGTACGAGCAGTACTTC
CASRGTTGPGYEQYF
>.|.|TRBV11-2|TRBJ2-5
TGTGCCAGCAGCTCCGGTGCGGGGACGGGGTTGGGGACCCAGTACTTC
CASSSGAGTGLGTQYF
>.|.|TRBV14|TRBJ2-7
TGTGCCAGCAGCCACGTAGGGTACGAGCAGTACTTC
CASSHVGYEQYF
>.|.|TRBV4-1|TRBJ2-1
TGCGCCAGCAGCCGGCTAGCTGGATACAATGAGCAGTTCTTC
CASSRLAGYNEQFF
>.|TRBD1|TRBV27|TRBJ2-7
TGTGCCAGCAGTTTGGCCAGGGGGCCCTACGAGCAGTACTTC
CASSLARGPYEQYF
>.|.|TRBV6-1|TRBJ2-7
TGTGCCACAACAGTAGTTTTGCTCTACGAGCAGTACTTC
CATTVVLLYEQYF
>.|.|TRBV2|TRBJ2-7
TGTGCCAGCAGCCTATCAGGGTTCGAGCAGTACTTC
CASSLSGFEQYF
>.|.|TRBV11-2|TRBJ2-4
TGTGCCAGCAGCCCTGGGCAGGACGAAGCCAAAAACATTCAGTACTTC
CASSPGQDEAKNIQYF
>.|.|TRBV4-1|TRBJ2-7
TGCGCCAGCAGCCTCGGGACTTTTAGGGGCGAGCAGTACTTC
CASSLGTFRGEQYF